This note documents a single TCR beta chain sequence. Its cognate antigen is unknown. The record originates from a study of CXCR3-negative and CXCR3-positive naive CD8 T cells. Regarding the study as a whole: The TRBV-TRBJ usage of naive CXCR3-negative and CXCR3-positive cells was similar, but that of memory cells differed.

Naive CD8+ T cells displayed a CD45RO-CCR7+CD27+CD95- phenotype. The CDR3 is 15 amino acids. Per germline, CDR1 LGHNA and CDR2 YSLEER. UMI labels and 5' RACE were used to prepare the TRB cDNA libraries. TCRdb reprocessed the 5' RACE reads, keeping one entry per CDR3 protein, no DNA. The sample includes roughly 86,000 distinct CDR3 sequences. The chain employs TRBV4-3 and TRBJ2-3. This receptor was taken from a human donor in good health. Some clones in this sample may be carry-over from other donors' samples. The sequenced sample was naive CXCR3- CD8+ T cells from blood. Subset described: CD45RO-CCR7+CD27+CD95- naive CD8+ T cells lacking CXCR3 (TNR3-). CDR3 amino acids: CASSQDLRVTDTQYF.